These 12 T cell receptor beta chains were sequenced from one sample in a study of cytomegalovirus exposure and HLA in healthy donors. Primers: 60 Vbeta forward and 13 Jbeta reverse. Profiling relied on immunoSEQ multiplex PCR, and the TCRdb table lists in-frame clones only, not all of them. The table includes over 90,000 clones, 70% to 75% detected once. Sample: PBMCs. Every receptor here comes from a man in his forties in good health and CMV-seronegative.

V usage is TRBV6-6 and J usage is TRBJ2-7, with a tentative D call TRBD2 (5 bases). V lost 7 bases, J lost 3 bases, and 10 bases lay in between. Germline V gene sequence: CDR1 MNHNY, CDR2 SVGAGI (reference sequence). This CDR3 spans 12 amino acids. Here the CDR3 DNA reads TGTGCCAGCAAGGGAGAGAACTACGAGCAGTACTTC. This gives the protein CASKGENYEQYF.

J is TRBJ2-5 and V is TRBV4-1; TRBD2 agrees at 14 bases. After removal of 6 bases from V and 3 bases from J, the junction contained 3 bases not matched to a gene. CDR3 size: 15 residues. The germline V gene has CDR1 MGHRA and CDR2 YSYEKL. CDR3 protein: CASRGLAGGEETQYF. In DNA form, the CDR3 reads TGCGCCAGCAGAGGACTAGCGGGGGGTGAAGAGACCCAGTACTTC.

The chain uses TRBV6-6 and TRBJ1-5; TRBD1 matches 7 bases. This CDR3 is 13 amino acids long. Germline-derived CDR1 and CDR2 are MNHNY and SVGAGI (reference sequence). Trimming cost V 8 bases and J 7 bases; bases outside gene matches: 8. CDR3 DNA sequence: TGTGCCAGCGGGGGAACAGGGGTCCAGCCCCAGCATTTT. Amino acids: CASGGTGVQPQHF.

V usage is TRBV28 and J usage is TRBJ1-4; D ambiguous. Germline-derived CDR1 and CDR2 are MDHEN and SYDVKM. CDR3 length equals 15 residues. V lost 4 bases and J lost 4, with 13 bases in between. For the CDR3, the DNA is TGTGCCAGCAGTTCCGGGGTCGATTTTAATGAAAAACTGTTTTTT. Its protein product is CASSSGVDFNEKLFF.

The CDR3 DNA reads as TGTGCCAGCATCGACGGGGTTCAAGAGACCCAGTACTTC. Its translation: CASIDGVQETQYF. The rearrangement joins TRBV6-6 to TRBJ2-5; D is perhaps TRBD2 (5 bases). The V gene's germline CDR1 is MNHNY and CDR2 SVGAGI (reference sequence). CDR3 length: 13 residues. Deletions cut 7 bases from V and 2 bases from J, with 11 bases between.

V is TRBV30 and J is TRBJ2-3; 9 bases map to TRBD1. Germline loops: CDR1 GTSNPN, CDR2 SVGIG (reference sequence). The CDR3 has 14 residues. CDR3 DNA: TGTGCAGCCGGGACAGGGTTGAGCACAGATACGCAGTATTTT. It translates to CAAGTGLSTDTQYF.

This chain joins TRBV5-6 and TRBJ2-7, with 7 bases identical to TRBD1. J was trimmed by 4 bases and V by 4 bases; bases with no gene match: 5. Germline CDR1 is SGHDT and CDR2 is YYEEEE. The CDR3 sequence is 13 residues long. The DNA of the CDR3 is TGTGCCAGCAGCACAGGGGCAGGGTACGAGCAGTACTTC. Protein product: CASSTGAGYEQYF.

There are a few counts of this clone. The chain has TRBV6-9 and TRBJ2-1; 7 bases agree with TRBD2. Germline CDR1 and CDR2: MNHGY and SVAAGI. J gave up 4 bases and V 7 bases, and 7 bases lay outside the gene matches. CDR3 length: 14 residues. DNA of the CDR3: TGTGCCAGCAAAGCGGGGACCCCATACAATGAGCAGTTCTTC. Translated: CASKAGTPYNEQFF.

The chain joins TRBV5-1 to TRBJ2-5; tentative D call: TRBD2 (6 bases). The CDR3 runs to 14 residues. The germline V and J ends were trimmed by 1 base and 3 bases, with 10 bases remaining between them. The germline gives CDR1 SGHRS, CDR2 YFSETQ. CDR3 sequence: CASSLNGGEETQYF. The DNA of the CDR3 is TGCGCCAGCAGCTTGAACGGCGGGGAAGAGACCCAGTACTTC. Using reference TRBV5-1 and TRBJ2-5 for the parts outside the CDR3, the full variable domain is KAGVTQTPRYLIKTRGQQVTLSCSPISGHRSVSWYQQTPGQGLQFLFEYFSETQRNKGNFPGRFSGRQFSNSRSEMNVSTLELGDSALYLCASSLNGGEETQYFGPGTRLLVL.

This chain connects TRBV6-5 to TRBJ2-5; unclear D gene. Trimming pared 5 bases from V and 5 bases from J, leaving 6 bases between. This CDR3 comprises 11 residues. Per the germline V gene, CDR1 is MNHEY and CDR2 is SVGAGI. CDR3 sequence: CASSTRETQYF. Written as DNA, the CDR3 is TGTGCCAGCAGTACCCGGGAGACCCAGTACTTC.

The V call is TRBV7-9, the J call TRBJ1-1, with D unresolved. V lost 5 bases and J 1 base, leaving 5 bases between the germline ends. This CDR3 spans 12 amino acids. CDR1 is SEHNR, CDR2 FQNEAQ, per germline (reference sequence). This CDR3 reads CASSRENTEAFF. CDR3 in DNA: TGTGCCAGCAGCCGGGAGAACACTGAAGCTTTCTTT.

The rearrangement links TRBV5-1 to TRBJ2-1, with D hard to call. CDR1 is SGHRS, CDR2 YFSETQ, per germline. This CDR3 spans 12 amino acids. V lost 5 bases and J 4 bases, leaving 7 bases between the germline ends. The CDR3 bases are TGCGCCAGCAGACGCACATACAATGAGCAGTTCTTC. As protein: CASRRTYNEQFF.